The rows below give T cell receptor beta chains drawn from one sample of a study of cytomegalovirus exposure and HLA in healthy donors. Data came from immunoSEQ multiplex PCR; TCRdb stores just in-frame clones and leaves some out. The table includes 140,000 or so clones, roughly 80% detected once. The source material was PBMCs. Receptor source: a female donor in good health and CMV-seronegative. Each CDR3 is given with its conserved first and last residue. The D gene is left open where the match is weak. Some rows have no size entry. The others give once, few or many, or a class for an expanded clone.

d_call,v_call,clone_size,j_call,cdr3_aa,cdr3_nt
NA,TRBV5-6,NA,TRBJ1-2,CASSRVEEVGYTF,TGTGCCAGCAGCCGGGTGGAAGAGGTTGGCTACACCTTC
NA,TRBV5-8,NA,TRBJ2-7,CASSLQYEQYF,TGTGCCAGCAGCTTGCAGTACGAGCAGTACTTC
TRBD1,TRBV5-1,NA,TRBJ2-3,CASSLVGQGVRDTQYF,TGCGCCAGCAGCTTGGTTGGACAGGGGGTGAGAGATACGCAGTATTTT
TRBD2,TRBV9,NA,TRBJ2-7,CASSVGAGVPYEQYF,TGTGCCAGCAGCGTAGGCGCGGGAGTACCGTACGAGCAGTACTTC
NA,TRBV6-1,NA,TRBJ2-7,CATSLYYEQYF,TGTGCCACTTCACTTTACTACGAGCAGTACTTC
TRBD2,TRBV7-8,once,TRBJ2-2,CASSPRTSPNTGELFF,TGTGCCAGCAGCCCGCGGACTAGCCCTAACACCGGGGAGCTGTTTTTT
TRBD1,TRBV30,NA,TRBJ1-4,CAWEHGTGDEKLFF,TGTGCCTGGGAACACGGGACAGGGGATGAAAAACTGTTTTTT
NA,TRBV19,few,TRBJ1-1,CASREDPPMNTEAFF,TGTGCCAGTAGAGAGGATCCCCCCATGAACACTGAAGCTTTCTTT
NA,TRBV6-1,NA,TRBJ2-3,CASSVGRGDGTDTQYF,TGTGCCAGCAGTGTAGGACGGGGAGATGGCACAGATACGCAGTATTTT
TRBD2,TRBV2,NA,TRBJ2-1,CASSVSGGAMEQFF,TGTGCCAGCAGTGTGTCGGGAGGCGCAATGGAGCAGTTCTTC
TRBD1,TRBV11-2,NA,TRBJ2-5,CASSFDRVETQYF,TGTGCCAGCAGCTTCGACAGGGTTGAGACCCAGTACTTC
TRBD1,TRBV7-6,once,TRBJ2-3,CASSSDRGADTQYF,TGTGCCAGCAGTTCCGACAGGGGGGCAGATACGCAGTATTTT
TRBD1,TRBV28,NA,TRBJ2-1,CASSSFGTDSKRKLYNEQFF,TGTGCCAGCAGTTCGTTCGGGACAGACTCTAAACGGAAGCTTTACAATGAGCAGTTCTTC
NA,TRBV19,NA,TRBJ1-6,CASSIGGRNLHF,TGTGCCAGTAGCATCGGAGGCCGGAACCTCCACTTT
NA,TRBV5-1,NA,TRBJ2-7,CASSLNFDEQYF,TGCGCCAGCAGCTTGAACTTCGACGAGCAGTACTTC
NA,TRBV20-1,few,TRBJ2-7,CSAADFEQYF,TGCAGTGCCGCAGACTTCGAGCAGTACTTC
TRBD2,TRBV30,NA,TRBJ2-2,CASSIAGGLNTGELFF,TGTGCCTCCTCTATAGCGGGAGGACTGAACACCGGGGAGCTGTTTTTT
NA,TRBV18,NA,TRBJ2-3,CASSPGILSGDTQYF,TGTGCCAGCTCACCCGGGATCTTAAGTGGCGATACGCAGTATTTT
TRBD2,TRBV6-5,NA,TRBJ2-3,CASSGTSEVTDTQYF,TGTGCCAGCAGTGGGACTAGCGAGGTCACAGATACGCAGTATTTT
TRBD2,TRBV7-9,NA,TRBJ2-2,CACAGDNTGELFF,TGCGCCTGCGCGGGAGATAACACCGGGGAGCTGTTTTTT
TRBD2,TRBV19,NA,TRBJ2-7,CASSIRGTSGSHEQYF,TGTGCCAGTAGTATTCGAGGGACTAGCGGGAGCCACGAGCAGTACTTC
NA,TRBV5-1,NA,TRBJ1-1,CASGADPVNTEAFF,TGCGCCAGCGGAGCAGACCCGGTGAACACTGAAGCTTTCTTT
TRBD2,TRBV5-6,NA,TRBJ2-3,CASSLTGGVTDTQYF,TGTGCCAGCAGCTTGACGGGAGGGGTTACAGATACGCAGTATTTT
TRBD1,TRBV6-1,NA,TRBJ2-7,CASSETLPGQVPYEQYF,TGTGCCAGCAGTGAAACTCTACCGGGACAGGTCCCCTACGAGCAGTACTTC
NA,TRBV28,NA,TRBJ2-7,CASSLGQGKTYF,TGTGCCAGCAGTTTAGGGCAGGGCAAAACGTACTTC
NA,TRBV6-1,few,TRBJ1-2,CASSERGLGEHNYGYTF,TGTGCCAGCAGTGAAAGGGGGTTGGGGGAACATAACTATGGCTACACCTTC
TRBD1,TRBV6-1,NA,TRBJ1-1,CASSETGDGTEAFF,TGTGCCAGCAGTGAGACAGGGGATGGCACTGAAGCTTTCTTT
NA,TRBV6-1,NA,TRBJ2-7,CASSEGGGGTYEQYF,TGTGCCAGCAGTGAGGGAGGGGGGGGAACATACGAGCAGTACTTC
NA,TRBV27,NA,TRBJ2-1,CASYISGPHREQFF,TGTGCCAGCTACATTAGCGGCCCCCACCGGGAGCAGTTCTTC
NA,TRBV19,NA,TRBJ2-3,CASTSGGIDTQYF,TGTGCCAGTACCAGCGGCGGGATAGATACGCAGTATTTT
NA,TRBV5-4,NA,TRBJ2-1,CASSEHARVDEQFF,TGTGCCAGCAGCGAACATGCCAGGGTGGATGAGCAGTTCTTC
NA,TRBV27,once,TRBJ2-7,CASSFSDRSYEQYF,TGTGCCAGCAGTTTCAGCGACCGATCCTACGAGCAGTACTTC
NA,TRBV6-5,NA,TRBJ2-7,CASSFVTVHPSYEQYF,TGTGCCAGCAGTTTCGTCACAGTACACCCATCCTACGAGCAGTACTTC